This T cell receptor (beta chain) was identified during a study of blood T cell repertoires in COVID-19. On the study more broadly: Sources were T cells, B-cell-depleted T cells, or PBMCs; the material itself was cDNA or gDNA.

This clone showed up just a few times. Sequencing used immunoSEQ multiplex PCR; TCRdb keeps in-frame clones, though not all of them. The sample lists a few hundred thousand clones, around 84% occurring once. The CDR3 runs 16 residues. Germline V gene lookup returns CDR1 SGHNT and CDR2 YYREEE (reference sequence). With V trimmed by 5 bases and J by 4 bases, 12 bases remained unmatched. Sequencing was carried out using peripheral blood. This sequence joins TRBV5-4 and TRBJ1-2; TRBD1 agrees at 9 bases. The receptor's source is a woman aged 70-85 years with active or convalescent COVID-19. Here the CDR3 reads CASSSQRDRERYGYTF. The CDR3 DNA is TGTGCCAGCAGTTCACAACGGGACAGGGAGCGCTATGGCTACACCTTC.